This T cell receptor beta chain was found in a study of technical replicates of blood from several donors. This table comes from immunoSEQ multiplex PCR, and its TCRdb copy is limited to in-frame clones, with some not included. The table records 91,000 or so clones, about 95% of them present only once. This TCR was sampled from a human donor in good health. The sample taken for sequencing was T cells isolated from PBMCs.

The CDR3 region has the DNA TGTGCCAGCAGTTACTCGAATTACATGTACACTGAAGCTTTCTTT. It is translated as CASSYSNYMYTEAFF. The J gene is TRBJ1-1, the V gene TRBV6-5, with no clear D. Germline-derived CDR1 and CDR2 are MNHEY and SVGAGI. The CDR3 consists of 15 residues. V shed 0 bases and J shed 3 bases, with 11 bases lying between them.